The present TCR beta chain was sequenced within a study of regulatory T cells in long-lasting Graves disease. The CDR3 has 15 amino acids. V lost 1 base, J lost 4 bases, and 14 bases lay in between. From germline, CDR1 is SGHTA and CDR2 FQGNSA. Combining iRepertoire HTBI primers with Arm-PCR of CDR3 regions, the authors built TCR beta libraries. TCRdb recomputed calls from the multiplex PCR reads with MiXCR, one row per CDR3 protein. There are under 450,000 distinct CDR3 sequences in the sample; roughly 15% occur only once, and 20% to 25% lies in the top ten. This clonotype was detected many times. Indicated time point: newly diagnosed GD, antithyroid drugs for less than 3 months. PBMC-extracted RNA yielded the TCR library. In addition, the sample was reused for a study of T cells in Graves' hyperthyroidism and ophthalmopathy.

This clonotype was obtained from a woman in her late teens or twenties with Graves disease. V gene TRBV7-2 combines with J gene TRBJ2-7; a weak D match, TRBD2 (5 bases). This sample comprised peripheral blood mononuclear cells (PBMCs), obtained at new diagnosis, from a patient treated with antithyroid drugs. The CDR3 loop is CASSLEALSGYEQYF. For the CDR3, the DNA is TGTGCCAGCAGCTTAGAGGCTTTATCGGGGTACGAGCAGTACTTC.